The 15 T cell receptor beta chains in this list originate from one sample, sequenced in a study of human T cells and chemical hapten exposure (dated by TCRdb to the early 2020s). The intended sense of this specimen's time point label: patch test 2, 6 weeks after DPC sensitization. The intended sense of this specimen's treatment or condition label: therapeutic diphenylcyclopropenone sensitization with weekly scalp DPC. Library method: RACE. The listed sequencing device is NextSeq 500. The public reads were reprocessed in TCRdb via fastp at Q25 and MiXCR, keeping in-frame beta chains. Under each unique CDR3 protein, matching rows form one entry showing the most common genes and DNA. This sample is represented by nearly 85,000 distinct CDR3 sequences; around a tenth of them were singletons. Roughly 1.4% of the sample lies in the top ten. Sequenced here: whole blood, sampled in connection with sensitization to the hapten diphenylcyclopropenone (DPC). Source of these receptors: a man between 18 and 35 years old with alopecia areata. Some clones in this sample may be carry-over from other donors' samples.

The chain recombines TRBV7-2 with TRBJ2-2, with 12 bases lining up with TRBD1. V lost 6 bases and J lost 6; bases outside the gene matches: 11. Germline V gene lookup returns CDR1 SGHTA and CDR2 FQGNSA. The CDR3 spans 17 residues. CDR3 sequence: CASRFPAGQGAPGELFF. In DNA, the CDR3 is TGTGCCAGCAGATTTCCGGCGGGACAGGGGGCGCCCGGGGAGCTGTTTTTT.

In nucleotides, the CDR3 is TGTGCCAGCAGCTTGGTACAGGGGGTAATCTACGAGCAGTACTTC. Amino acids: CASSLVQGVIYEQYF. This chain connects TRBV7-9 to TRBJ2-7; 8 bases agree with TRBD1. V was pared by 3 bases and J by 3 bases, with 7 bases of the junction left unmatched. The CDR3 runs to 15 residues. Per germline, CDR1 SEHNR and CDR2 FQNEAQ (reference sequence).

The chain uses TRBV27 and TRBJ1-5; no definite D call. Germline V gene sequence: CDR1 MNHEY, CDR2 SMNVEV (reference sequence). This CDR3 is built from 13 residues. Trimming stripped 4 bases from V and 7 bases from J, with 11 bases between. The CDR3 DNA reads as TGTGCCAGCAGTTCGACCATCGGGCAGCCCCAGCATTTT. Protein: CASSSTIGQPQHF.

This clonotype was seen many times. This chain connects TRBV29-1 to TRBJ1-1; no reliable D call. Germline lookup yields CDR1 SQVTM and CDR2 ANQGSEA. The CDR3 has 15 amino acids. V lost 8 bases to trimming and J lost 2 bases, with 21 bases between them. As DNA, the CDR3 is TGCAGCTCCTCCCGGGAGGGCAGAGACAACACTGAAGCTTTCTTT. Translating it yields CSSSREGRDNTEAFF.

This clonotype has ten or more counts. The rearrangement joins TRBV4-3 to TRBJ1-4; no reliable D call. Germline CDR1 reads LGHNA; CDR2 reads YSLEER. V was pared by 2 bases and J by 8 bases, with 9 bases between. The CDR3 spans 13 residues. The CDR3 nucleotides read TGCGCCAGCAGCCAAAATCCGGCCGAAAAACTGTTTTTT. Translation: CASSQNPAEKLFF.

This clonotype was recorded a few times. The V and J genes are TRBV6-5 and TRBJ1-5, with 8 nucleotides matching TRBD1. CDR1 is MNHEY, CDR2 SVGAGI, per germline. This CDR3 has 17 residues. The junction had 10 bases not matched to a gene; V was cut back by 5 bases and J by 1 base. The DNA for the CDR3 is TGTGCCAGCAGTCCCCTTCGGACAGGGTGGAGCAATCAGCCCCAGCATTTT. Residues: CASSPLRTGWSNQPQHF.

This clonotype showed up many times. The V gene is TRBV19, the J gene TRBJ1-5; D is ambiguous. The CDR3 is 14 amino acids. The ends were cut back, 3 bases at V and 0 bases at J, with 6 bases in the middle. The germline gives CDR1 LNHDA, CDR2 SQIVND (reference sequence). The DNA for the CDR3 is TGTGCCAGTAGTATCCGGAGTAGCAATCAGCCCCAGCATTTT. This sequence encodes CASSIRSSNQPQHF.

V usage is TRBV7-9 and J usage is TRBJ1-1; TRBD1 matches at 7 bases. Per the germline V gene, CDR1 is SEHNR and CDR2 is FQNEAQ (reference sequence). V shed 5 bases and J 4 bases; nucleotides not matched to a gene: 10. The CDR3 has 15 residues. The CDR3 sequence: CASSPGGGGITEAFF. The CDR3 DNA follows: TGTGCCAGCAGCCCCGGTGGAGGGGGCATCACTGAAGCTTTCTTT. The full variable domain, completed using reference TRBV7-9 and TRBJ1-1, is DTGVSQNPRHKITKRGQNVTFRCDPISEHNRLYWYRQTLGQGPEFLTYFQNEAQLEKSRLLSDRFSAERPKGSFSTLEIQRTEQGDSAMYLCASSPGGGGITEAFFGQGTRLTVV.

This clonotype has a handful of counts. The genes are TRBV7-2 and TRBJ2-2; D is ambiguous. V gave up 6 bases and J gave up 0 bases, with 11 bases separating them. Germline V CDR1 and CDR2: SGHTA, FQGNSA. The CDR3 has 15 residues. The CDR3 nucleotides read TGTGCCAGCAGTCCCGTGCTGGCGAACACCGGGGAGCTGTTTTTT. It yields the protein CASSPVLANTGELFF.

This clonotype showed up just a few times. J is TRBJ1-1 and V is TRBV5-1, with D unclear. Germline CDR1 and CDR2: SGHRS and YFSETQ. The V end was cut by 3 bases, the J end by 6 bases, with 12 bases between. CDR3 length equals 13 residues. The CDR3 sequence is CASSSTVGAEAFF. Written as DNA, the CDR3 is TGCGCCAGCAGCTCGACGGTCGGCGCTGAAGCTTTCTTT.

This clonotype was observed a few times. The chain has TRBV3-1 and TRBJ1-1; no reliable D call. The CDR3 runs 13 residues. Per germline, CDR1 LGHDT and CDR2 YNNKEL (reference sequence). With 1 base removed from V and 5 bases from J, the gap between germline ends came to 8 bases. As DNA, the CDR3 is TGTGCCAGCAGCCAAGTTCTAGATACTGAAGCTTTCTTT. Protein: CASSQVLDTEAFF.

This clonotype was found many times. V usage is TRBV10-2 and J usage is TRBJ2-7; 9 nucleotides line up with TRBD1. Germline values: CDR1 WSHSY, CDR2 SAAADI. V lost 4 bases and J lost 2; bases outside the gene matches: 3. The CDR3 contains 14 residues. DNA of the CDR3: TGCGCCAGCAGTGCGGGACAGGGCCCCTACGAGCAGTACTTC. It yields the protein CASSAGQGPYEQYF.

The V and J genes are TRBV7-2 and TRBJ2-2, with a possible D match to TRBD1 (5 bases). CDR3 length: 16 residues. Germline V gene sequence: CDR1 SGHTA, CDR2 FQGNSA. V shed 5 bases and J shed 2 bases, with 15 bases lying between them. Written as DNA, the CDR3 is TGTGCCAGCAGCCCCATGGGTCAGGGCAACACCGGGGAGCTGTTTTTT. It encodes CASSPMGQGNTGELFF.

This clonotype was seen a few times. The rearrangement links TRBV5-4 to TRBJ2-7, with TRBD2 as a possible D gene (5 bases). The CDR3 runs to 13 residues. CDR1 SGHNT and CDR2 YYREEE come from the germline V gene (reference sequence). Trimming pared 4 bases from V and 2 bases from J, leaving 10 bases between. The CDR3 nucleotides are TGTGCCAGCAGCAACCGGGAAACCTACGAGCAGTACTTC. Protein sequence: CASSNRETYEQYF. Full variable domain (missing parts from reference TRBV5-4 and TRBJ2-7): ETGVTQSPTHLIKTRGQQVTLRCSSQSGHNTVSWYQQALGQGPQFIFQYYREEENGRGNFPPRFSGLQFPNYSSELNVNALELDDSALYLCASSNRETYEQYFGPGTRLTVT.

Points on this clonotype: A much larger clone differs from this one at a single base, so this may be a read error. The rearrangement links TRBV28 to TRBJ2-4, with TRBD1 matching over 11 bases. CDR1 is MDHEN, CDR2 SYDVKM, per germline. The CDR3 sequence is 14 residues long. The CDR3 region has the DNA TGTGCCGGCAGGGACAGGGGGGACAAAAACATTCAGTACTTC. This codes for CAGRDRGDKNIQYF.